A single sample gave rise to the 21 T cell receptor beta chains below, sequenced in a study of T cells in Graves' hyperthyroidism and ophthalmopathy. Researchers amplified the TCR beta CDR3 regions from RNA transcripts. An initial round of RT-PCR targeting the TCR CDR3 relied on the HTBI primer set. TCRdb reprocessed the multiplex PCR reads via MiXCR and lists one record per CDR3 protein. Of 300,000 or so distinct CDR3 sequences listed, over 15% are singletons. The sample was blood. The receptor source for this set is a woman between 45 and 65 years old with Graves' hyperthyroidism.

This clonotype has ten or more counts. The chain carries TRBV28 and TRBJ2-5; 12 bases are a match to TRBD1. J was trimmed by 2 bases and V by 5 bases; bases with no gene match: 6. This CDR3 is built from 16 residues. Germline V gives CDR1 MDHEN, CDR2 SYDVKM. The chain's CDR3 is CASSPWDRGPQETQYF. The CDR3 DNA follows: TGTGCCAGCAGTCCTTGGGACAGGGGGCCGCAAGAGACCCAGTACTTC.

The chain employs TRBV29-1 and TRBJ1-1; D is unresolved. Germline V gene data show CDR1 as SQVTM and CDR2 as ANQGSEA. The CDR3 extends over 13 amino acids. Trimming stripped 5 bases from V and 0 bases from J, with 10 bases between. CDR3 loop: CSVHGRLNTEAFF. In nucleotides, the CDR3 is TGCAGCGTTCATGGCAGGCTGAACACTGAAGCTTTCTTT.

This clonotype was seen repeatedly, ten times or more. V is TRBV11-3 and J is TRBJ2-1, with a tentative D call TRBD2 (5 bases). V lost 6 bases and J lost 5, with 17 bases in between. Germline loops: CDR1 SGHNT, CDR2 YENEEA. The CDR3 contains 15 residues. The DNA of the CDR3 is TGTGCCAGCAGACCACTAGGCTCTCCCCACAATGAGCAGTTCTTC. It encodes CASRPLGSPHNEQFF.

The CDR3 nucleotides read TGCAGTGCTAGACGCGGACAGGGGCGAGGGGATGAGCAGTTCTTC. Translation gives CSARRGQGRGDEQFF. V gene TRBV20-1 combines with J gene TRBJ2-1, with TRBD1 identical over 9 bases. CDR3 length equals 15 residues. V lost 2 bases and J lost 8; bases outside the gene matches: 10. Germline loops: CDR1 DFQATT, CDR2 SNEGSKA (reference sequence).

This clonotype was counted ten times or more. CDR3 loop: CASSPKGQGNTEAFF. DNA for the CDR3: TGTGCCAGCAGTCCCAAGGGACAGGGTAACACTGAAGCTTTCTTT. The V call is TRBV2, the J call TRBJ1-1; 9 bases are a match to TRBD1. The germline V gene encodes CDR1 SNHLY and CDR2 FYNNEI. This CDR3 has 15 amino acids. V gave up 5 bases and J gave up 2 bases; unmatched junction bases: 6.

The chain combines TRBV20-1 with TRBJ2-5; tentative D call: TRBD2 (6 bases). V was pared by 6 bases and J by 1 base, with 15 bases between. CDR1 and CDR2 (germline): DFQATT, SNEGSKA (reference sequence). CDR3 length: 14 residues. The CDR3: CSAPGSGVQETQYF. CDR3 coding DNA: TGCAGTGCCCCGGGTAGCGGCGTCCAAGAGACCCAGTACTTC.

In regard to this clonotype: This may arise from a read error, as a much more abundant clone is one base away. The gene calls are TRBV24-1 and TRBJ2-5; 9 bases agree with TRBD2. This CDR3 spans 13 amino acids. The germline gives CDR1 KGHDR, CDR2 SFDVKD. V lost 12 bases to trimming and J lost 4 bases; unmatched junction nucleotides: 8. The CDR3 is CAPQKGLAETQYF. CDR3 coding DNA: TGTGCCCCCCAGAAGGGACTAGCAGAGACCCAGTACTTC.

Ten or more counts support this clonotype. In nucleotides, the CDR3 is TGTGCCAGCAGTGAAGCGTCAGGGGCGGGAGGCAATCAGCCCCAGCATTTT. It is translated as CASSEASGAGGNQPQHF. This chain joins TRBV6-1 and TRBJ1-5; TRBD1 is a possible D gene (6 bases). The germline V gene encodes CDR1 MNHNS and CDR2 SASEGT. The CDR3 has 17 residues. V dropped 0 bases and J dropped 2 bases, with 14 bases sitting between them.

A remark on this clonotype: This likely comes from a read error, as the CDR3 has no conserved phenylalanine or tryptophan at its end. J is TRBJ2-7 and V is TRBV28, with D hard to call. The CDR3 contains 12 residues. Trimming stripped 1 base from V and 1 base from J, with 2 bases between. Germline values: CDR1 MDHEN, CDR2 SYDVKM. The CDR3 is CASSLLSYEQYS. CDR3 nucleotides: TGTGCCAGCAGTTTATTATCCTACGAGCAGTACTCC.

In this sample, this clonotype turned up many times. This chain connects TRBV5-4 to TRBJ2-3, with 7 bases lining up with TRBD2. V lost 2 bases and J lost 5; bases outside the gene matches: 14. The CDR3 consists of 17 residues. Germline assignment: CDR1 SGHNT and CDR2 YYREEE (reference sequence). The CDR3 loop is CASSFFPGGIRGDTQYF. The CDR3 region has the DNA TGTGCCAGCAGCTTCTTTCCGGGGGGTATTCGGGGAGATACGCAGTATTTT. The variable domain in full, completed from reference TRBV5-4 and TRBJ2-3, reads ETGVTQSPTHLIKTRGQQVTLRCSSQSGHNTVSWYQQALGQGPQFIFQYYREEENGRGNFPPRFSGLQFPNYSSELNVNALELDDSALYLCASSFFPGGIRGDTQYFGPGTRLTVL.

The CDR3 loop reads CSARLERGLETQYF. As DNA, the CDR3 is TGCAGTGCTAGATTGGAGAGGGGATTAGAGACCCAGTACTTC. The chain uses TRBV20-1 and TRBJ2-5; D is possibly TRBD1 or TRBD2 (5 bases each). Germline CDR1 is DFQATT and CDR2 is SNEGSKA (reference sequence). The length of the CDR3 is 14 residues. The V gene lost 2 bases and the J gene lost 4 bases, with 14 bases spanning the gap.

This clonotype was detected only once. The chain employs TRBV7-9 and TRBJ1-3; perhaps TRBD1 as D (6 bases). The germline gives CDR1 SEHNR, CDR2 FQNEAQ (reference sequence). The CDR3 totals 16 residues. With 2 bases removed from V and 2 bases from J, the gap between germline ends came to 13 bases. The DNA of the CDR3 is TGTGCCAGCAGCTTAACTATCAGGACAGCTGGAAACACCATATATTTT. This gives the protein CASSLTIRTAGNTIYF. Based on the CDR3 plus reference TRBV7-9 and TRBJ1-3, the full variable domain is DTGVSQNPRHKITKRGQNVTFRCDPISEHNRLYWYRQTLGQGPEFLTYFQNEAQLEKSRLLSDRFSAERPKGSFSTLEIQRTEQGDSAMYLCASSLTIRTAGNTIYFGEGSWLTVV.

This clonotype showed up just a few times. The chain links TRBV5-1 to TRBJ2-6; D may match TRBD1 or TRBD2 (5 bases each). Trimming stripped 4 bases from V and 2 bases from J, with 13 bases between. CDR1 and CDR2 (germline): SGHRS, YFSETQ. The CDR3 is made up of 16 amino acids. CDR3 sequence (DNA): TGCGCCAGCAGCAACGAGGTGGGGGCTGGGGCCAACGTCCTGACTTTC. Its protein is CASSNEVGAGANVLTF. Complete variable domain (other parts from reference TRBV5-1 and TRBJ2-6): KAGVTQTPRYLIKTRGQQVTLSCSPISGHRSVSWYQQTPGQGLQFLFEYFSETQRNKGNFPGRFSGRQFSNSRSEMNVSTLELGDSALYLCASSNEVGAGANVLTFGAGSRLTVL.

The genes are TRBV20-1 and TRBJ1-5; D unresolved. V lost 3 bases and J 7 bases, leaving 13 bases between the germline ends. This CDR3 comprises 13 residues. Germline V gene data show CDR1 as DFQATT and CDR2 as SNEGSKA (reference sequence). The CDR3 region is CSASETDPQPQHF. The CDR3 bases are TGCAGTGCTAGTGAGACGGACCCCCAGCCCCAGCATTTT.

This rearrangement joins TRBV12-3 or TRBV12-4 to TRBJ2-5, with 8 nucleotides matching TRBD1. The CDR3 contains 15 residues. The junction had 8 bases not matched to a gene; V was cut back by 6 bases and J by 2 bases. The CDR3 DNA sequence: TGTGCCAGCAGACCACAGGACAGGGAGCAAGAGACCCAGTACTTC. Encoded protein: CASRPQDREQETQYF.

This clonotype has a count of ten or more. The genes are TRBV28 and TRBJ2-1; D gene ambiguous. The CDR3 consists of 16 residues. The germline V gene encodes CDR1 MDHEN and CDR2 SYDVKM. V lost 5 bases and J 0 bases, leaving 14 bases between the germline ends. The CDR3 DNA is TGTGCCAGCAGTATCCTGACCCACACCTCCTACAATGAGCAGTTCTTC. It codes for CASSILTHTSYNEQFF. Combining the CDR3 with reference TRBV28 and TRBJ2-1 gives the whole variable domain DVKVTQSSRYLVKRTGEKVFLECVQDMDHENMFWYRQDPGLGLRLIYFSYDVKMKEKGDIPEGYSVSREKKERFSLILESASTNQTSMYLCASSILTHTSYNEQFFGPGTRLTVL.

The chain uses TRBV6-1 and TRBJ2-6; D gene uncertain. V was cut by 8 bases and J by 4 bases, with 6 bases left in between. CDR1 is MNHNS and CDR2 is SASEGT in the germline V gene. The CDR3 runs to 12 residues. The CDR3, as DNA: TGTGCCAGCGAGACAGGGGCCAACGTCCTGACTTTC. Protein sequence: CASETGANVLTF.

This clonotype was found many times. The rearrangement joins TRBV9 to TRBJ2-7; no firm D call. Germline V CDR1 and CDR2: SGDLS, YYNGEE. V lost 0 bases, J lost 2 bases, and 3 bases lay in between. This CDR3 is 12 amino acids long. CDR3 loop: CASSVETYEQYV. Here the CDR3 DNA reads TGTGCCAGCAGCGTAGAGACCTACGAGCAGTACGTC.

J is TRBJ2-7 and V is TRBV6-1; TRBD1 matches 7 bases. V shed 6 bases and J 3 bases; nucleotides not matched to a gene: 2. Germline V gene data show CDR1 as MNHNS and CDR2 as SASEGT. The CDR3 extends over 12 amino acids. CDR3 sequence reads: CASRGQHYEQYF. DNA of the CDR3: TGTGCCAGCAGGGGACAGCACTACGAGCAGTACTTC.

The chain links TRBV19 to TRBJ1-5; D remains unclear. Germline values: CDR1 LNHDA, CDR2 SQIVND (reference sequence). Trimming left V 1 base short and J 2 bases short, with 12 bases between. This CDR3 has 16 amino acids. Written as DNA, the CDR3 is TGTGCCAGTAGTATAGGTGTCTACGGGGGCAATCAGCCCCAGCATTTT. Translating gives CASSIGVYGGNQPQHF. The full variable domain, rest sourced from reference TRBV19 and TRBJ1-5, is DGGITQSPKYLFRKEGQNVTLSCEQNLNHDAMYWYRQDPGQGLRLIYYSQIVNDFQKGDIAEGYSVSREKKESFPLTVTSAQKNPTAFYLCASSIGVYGGNQPQHFGDGTRLSIL.

DNA for the CDR3: TGTGCCAGCAGCTTAGACGGTGGCGGGGGGTCACTATACAATGAGCAGTTCTTC. It yields the protein CASSLDGGGGSLYNEQFF. The rearrangement uses TRBV7-2 and TRBJ2-1, with TRBD2 identical over 8 bases. The V gene's germline CDR1 is SGHTA and CDR2 FQGNSA. The ends lost 1 base at V and 4 bases at J; junction bases unmatched: 12. The length of the CDR3 is 18 residues.